Below, 4 T cell receptor beta chains from the same sample are listed, as sequenced in a study of PD-1 blockade in classical Hodgkin lymphoma. Time point denoted: cycle 4 day 1 (C4D1), after less than 7 weeks of nivolumab. All patients relapsed after autologous stem cell transplantation, and brentuximab vedotin exposure varied. Clones were read by immunoSEQ multiplex PCR, and TCRdb kept only the in-frame ones, dropping some. The table has roughly 20,000 clones, about three quarters seen once. The material was peripheral blood mononuclear cells (PBMCs), obtained before the fourth cycle of nivolumab. The receptor source for this set is a human donor with classical Hodgkin lymphoma.

This clone was seen just once. The V and J genes are TRBV19 and TRBJ2-3; D gene ambiguous. Trimming cost V 6 bases and J 6 bases, with 16 bases left between them. CDR3 length: 14 amino acids. Germline CDR1 reads LNHDA; CDR2 reads SQIVND (reference sequence). In nucleotides, the CDR3 is TGTGCCAGTAGCCGAAGTGACTTGTGGGATACGCAGTATTTT. As protein: CASSRSDLWDTQYF.

The CDR3, as DNA: TGTGCCAGCAGTGAAAGTGTAGCGGGAGGGTCCACCTACGAGCAGTACTTC. Protein sequence: CASSESVAGGSTYEQYF. The genes are TRBV6-1 and TRBJ2-7, with 11 bases lining up with TRBD2. J gave up 2 bases and V 2 bases, and 8 bases lay outside the gene matches. Germline CDR1 reads MNHNS; CDR2 reads SASEGT. The CDR3 has 17 residues.

The chain uses TRBV29-1 and TRBJ2-1, with 9 bases fitting TRBD2. The germline gives CDR1 SQVTM, CDR2 ANQGSEA. The J segment lost 3 bases and the V segment lost 1 base, leaving 13 bases of the junction unmatched. CDR3 length: 18 amino acids. CDR3 DNA sequence: TGCAGCGTTGAAGGTGGTGGGGCTAGCGGGGCTTACTACAATGAGCAGTTCTTC. Translation gives CSVEGGGASGAYYNEQFF.

The chain combines TRBV30 with TRBJ2-7; D unclear. The CDR3 contains 12 residues. CDR1 and CDR2 (germline): GTSNPN, SVGIG (reference sequence). V was cut by 5 bases and J by 3 bases, with 11 bases left in between. The CDR3 protein is CAWGNPSYEQYF. The DNA for the CDR3 is TGTGCCTGGGGAAACCCTAGCTACGAGCAGTACTTC.